These T cell receptor beta chains were read from a single sample in a study of T cell responses to AZD1222 COVID-19 vaccine. The repertoire was sequenced with immunoSEQ multiplex PCR; TCRdb's copy has only in-frame clones and lacks some. The data hold approximately 120,000 clones, with 75% to 90% observed a single time. The specimen was peripheral blood, collected 28 days after the second AZD1222 dose. These receptors were obtained from an adult who received the AZD1222 COVID-19 vaccine. Each CDR3 is given with its conserved first and last residue. A D gene is named only where the DNA matches it firmly. The size of a clone is reported for some rows only, either as once, few or many, or as a class for expanded clones.

cdr3_nt cdr3_aa j_call d_call v_call clone_size
TGCAGTGCTAGTCCCGGACAGGCCGATGAAAAACTGTTTTTT CSASPGQADEKLFF TRBJ1-4 TRBD1 TRBV20-1 NA
TGTGCCAGCAGTTCGGAGACCCTTTCTGGAAACACCATATATTTT CASSSETLSGNTIYF TRBJ1-3 NA TRBV28 NA
TGTGCCAGCTCACCACCGGGACAGGGAAAAGAGACCCAGTACTTC CASSPPGQGKETQYF TRBJ2-5 TRBD1 TRBV18 NA
TGTGCCAGCAGTCTTGGCTATGGCTACACCTTC CASSLGYGYTF TRBJ1-2 NA TRBV25-1 NA
TGTGCCAGCACCCCGGGGACAGGGACGAGCTCCTATAATTCACCCCTCCACTTT CASTPGTGTSSYNSPLHF TRBJ1-6 TRBD1 TRBV9 NA
TGTGCCAGCAGCTTAGATCCGTTCGCTGGCAATCAGCCCCAGCATTTT CASSLDPFAGNQPQHF TRBJ1-5 NA TRBV7-9 many
TGTGCCAGCAGTCTTCAGGGGGGTCAGCCCCAGCATTTT CASSLQGGQPQHF TRBJ1-5 TRBD1 TRBV6-5 NA
TGCGCCAGCAGCCAAGTGGGGCCGGGGGTAGGTAATGAAAAACTGTTTTTT CASSQVGPGVGNEKLFF TRBJ1-4 NA TRBV4-3 NA
TGTGCCAGCAGCCCCGGACAGGGGACCTACGAGCAGTACTTC CASSPGQGTYEQYF TRBJ2-7 TRBD1 TRBV4-2 NA
TGCGCCGGGAAGACAGGGCACAATCAGCCCCAGCATTTT CAGKTGHNQPQHF TRBJ1-5 TRBD1 TRBV10-1 NA
TGTGCCAGTGGGTGGCGGGGGAGCACTCAGCCCCAGCATTTT CASGWRGSTQPQHF TRBJ1-5 NA TRBV19 NA
TGTGCCAGCAGCCGCGGGGGTCAGCGGAATTCACCCCTCCACTTT CASSRGGQRNSPLHF TRBJ1-6 NA TRBV25-1 NA
TGTGCCAGTACCTACGGGAAATCGAGCAATCAGCCCCAGCATTTT CASTYGKSSNQPQHF TRBJ1-5 NA TRBV19 NA
TGTGCCAGCAGTGAGGGAGGGAAGAATCAGCCCCAGCATTTT CASSEGGKNQPQHF TRBJ1-5 NA TRBV2 once
TGTGCCAGCAGTGAAGTACACCCCCGTGGGGATGAGCAGTTCTTC CASSEVHPRGDEQFF TRBJ2-1 NA TRBV6-1 NA
TGTGCCAGCAGCCTCTCCGGGACAGGCCTAGAGACCCAGTACTTC CASSLSGTGLETQYF TRBJ2-5 TRBD1 TRBV7-2 NA
TGTGCCAGCAGCTTCGGTAGCGGGGGGGCGTGGGAGACCCAGTACTTC CASSFGSGGAWETQYF TRBJ2-5 TRBD2 TRBV7-9 NA
TGTGCCAGCAGCCCCCGCCCAGGGGGGAACACTGAAGCTTTCTTT CASSPRPGGNTEAFF TRBJ1-1 TRBD1 TRBV5-6 NA
TGCAGCGTTGAAGTAGGGGGGGCGAAGTACTTC CSVEVGGAKYF TRBJ2-7 NA TRBV29-1 few
TGCGCCAGCAGCTTGGACTCCGTCGATCCGTTCTTC CASSLDSVDPFF TRBJ2-1 NA TRBV5-1 NA
TGTGCCACCAGTGATCCCATTAAGACAGGGGGCGGCTATGGCTACACCTTC CATSDPIKTGGGYGYTF TRBJ1-2 TRBD1 TRBV24-1 NA
TGTGCCAGCACCTCGGACAGGAACTATGGCTACACCTTC CASTSDRNYGYTF TRBJ1-2 TRBD1 TRBV12-3/TRBV12-4 once
TGTGCCAGCATCACTATACAGTATAGCAATCAGCCCCAGCATTTT CASITIQYSNQPQHF TRBJ1-5 NA TRBV27 NA
TGTGCCAGCAGCCAAGAGGAACTGCGGTCTGGTGGCTACACCTTC CASSQEELRSGGYTF TRBJ1-2 NA TRBV3-1/TRBV3-2 NA
TGTGCCAGCAGCCCGGGGACAGGGGGTTCCTACGAGCAGTACTTC CASSPGTGGSYEQYF TRBJ2-7 TRBD1 TRBV5-4 once
TGTGCCAGCAGTTGGGGCGAGACCCAGTACTTC CASSWGETQYF TRBJ2-5 NA TRBV12-3/TRBV12-4 NA
TGTGCTAGCCGAAAAATGAACACTGAAGCTTTCTTT CASRKMNTEAFF TRBJ1-1 NA TRBV12-5 NA
TGTGCCAGCACCTCGACAGGGTCCCACGAGCAGTACTTC CASTSTGSHEQYF TRBJ2-7 TRBD1 TRBV6-5 once
TGTGCCAGCAGCCAAGTAGGGAGCCTCAATCAAGGAAACACCATATATTTT CASSQVGSLNQGNTIYF TRBJ1-3 NA TRBV4-2 once
TGCGCCAGCAGGCCCCAGGGGGCAAGCGCCGGCGGCTACACCTTC CASRPQGASAGGYTF TRBJ1-2 TRBD1 TRBV5-1 NA
TGTGCCAGTACCAGGGGGAACACCGGGGAGCTGTTTTTT CASTRGNTGELFF TRBJ2-2 NA TRBV19 few
TGTGCCAGCAGCCAAACCGACACAACTAATGAAAAACTGTTTTTT CASSQTDTTNEKLFF TRBJ1-4 NA TRBV3-1/TRBV3-2 NA
TGTGCCAGCAGCTTGGTACAGGGGAATAATTCACCCCTCCACTTT CASSLVQGNNSPLHF TRBJ1-6 TRBD1 TRBV5-6 NA
TGTGCCAGCAGCTTTTCGGGGGCCTATGGCTACACCTTC CASSFSGAYGYTF TRBJ1-2 NA TRBV7-9 few
TGTGCCAGCAGCTTGGGGGGAAGGACACCGGTGAACACTGAAGCTTTCTTT CASSLGGRTPVNTEAFF TRBJ1-1 NA TRBV5-4 once
TGTGCCAGCAGTTACGGTGGGGGAGTTGGGGAAAAACTGTTTTTT CASSYGGGVGEKLFF TRBJ1-4 NA TRBV6-2/TRBV6-3 NA
TGTGCCAGCAGCTTGCTCTTAGGGGCAGAGAATTATTCACCCCTCCACTTT CASSLLLGAENYSPLHF TRBJ1-6 NA TRBV7-8 once
TGTGCCAGCAGTTCCGAATCTAGGACTGAGCAGTTCTTC CASSSESRTEQFF TRBJ2-1 NA TRBV12-3/TRBV12-4 NA
TGTGCTTCGCACCGGGCGGGCTACGAGCAGTACTTC CASHRAGYEQYF TRBJ2-7 NA TRBV6-5 NA
TGTGCCAGCACCCAACTAGCGGTTGAGCAGTTCTTC CASTQLAVEQFF TRBJ2-1 TRBD2 TRBV2 NA
TGTGCCAGCAGCTTAGGAATTTCGTTGGAAGCTTTCTTT CASSLGISLEAFF TRBJ1-1 NA TRBV7-8 NA
TGTGCCAGCAGCTTAAGCGGGGGGGTAGAGACCCAGTACTTC CASSLSGGVETQYF TRBJ2-5 TRBD2 TRBV7-8 NA
TGTGCCAGCAGACCCGGGACCACAGATACGCAGTATTTT CASRPGTTDTQYF TRBJ2-3 NA TRBV12-3/TRBV12-4 NA
TGCGCCAGCAGCTTGGTTAGGGGTGGCTACACCTTC CASSLVRGGYTF TRBJ1-2 NA TRBV5-1 few
TGTGCCAGCAGCCAAGTTGACAGGGAGAGATATGGCTACACCTTC CASSQVDRERYGYTF TRBJ1-2 TRBD1 TRBV4-2 NA
TGTGCCAGCAGCTCCCCGACGACAGGGGTTTTTGCAGATACGCAGTATTTT CASSSPTTGVFADTQYF TRBJ2-3 TRBD1 TRBV7-9 NA
TGTGCCAGCAGCCAAGAGGTTCGCGGTCACAATGAGCAGTTCTTC CASSQEVRGHNEQFF TRBJ2-1 NA TRBV14 NA
TGTGCCAGCATTAGGCTAGCGGGGAGGATGACAGATACGCAGTATTTT CASIRLAGRMTDTQYF TRBJ2-3 TRBD2 TRBV7-8 NA
TGTGCCAGCTCACTAAACAGCGCTGCAACTAATGAAAAACTGTTTTTT CASSLNSAATNEKLFF TRBJ1-4 NA TRBV18 NA